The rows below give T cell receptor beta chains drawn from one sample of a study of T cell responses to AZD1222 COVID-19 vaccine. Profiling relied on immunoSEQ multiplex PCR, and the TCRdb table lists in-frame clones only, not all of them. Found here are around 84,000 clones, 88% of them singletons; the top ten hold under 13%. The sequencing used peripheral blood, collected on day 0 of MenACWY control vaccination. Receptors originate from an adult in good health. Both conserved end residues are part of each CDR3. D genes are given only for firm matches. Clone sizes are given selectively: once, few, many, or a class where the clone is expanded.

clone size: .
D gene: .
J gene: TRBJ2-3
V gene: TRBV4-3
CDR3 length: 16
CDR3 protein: CASSQGSIAETDTQYF
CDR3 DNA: TGCGCCAGCAGCCAAGGGTCCATAGCTGAAACAGATACGCAGTATTTT

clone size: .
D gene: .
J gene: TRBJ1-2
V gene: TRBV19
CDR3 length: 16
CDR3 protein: CASSIDPDGLGGGYTF
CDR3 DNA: TGTGCCAGTAGTATAGATCCTGACGGCCTTGGAGGGGGCTACACCTTC

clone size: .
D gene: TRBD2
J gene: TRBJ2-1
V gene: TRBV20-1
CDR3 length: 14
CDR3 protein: CSASFAGGASEQFF
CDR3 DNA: TGCAGTGCTAGTTTTGCGGGGGGGGCAAGTGAGCAGTTCTTC

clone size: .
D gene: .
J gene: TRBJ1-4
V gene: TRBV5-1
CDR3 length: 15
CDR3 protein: CASSLDVATNEKLFF
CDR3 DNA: TGCGCCAGCAGCTTGGACGTCGCAACTAATGAAAAACTGTTTTTT

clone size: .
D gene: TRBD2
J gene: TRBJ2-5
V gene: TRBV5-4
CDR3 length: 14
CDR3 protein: CASSRDSGGETQYF
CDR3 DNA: TGTGCCAGCAGCCGAGATAGCGGGGGAGAGACCCAGTACTTC

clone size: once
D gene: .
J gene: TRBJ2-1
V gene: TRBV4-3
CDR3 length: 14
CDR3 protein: CASSQGGGTGMQFF
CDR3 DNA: TGCGCCAGCAGCCAAGGCGGGGGGACAGGGATGCAGTTCTTC

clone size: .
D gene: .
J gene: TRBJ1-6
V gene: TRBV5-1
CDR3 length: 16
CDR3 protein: CASSLVAGQTNSPLHF
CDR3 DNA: TGCGCCAGCAGCTTGGTCGCCGGACAGACCAATTCACCCCTCCACTTT

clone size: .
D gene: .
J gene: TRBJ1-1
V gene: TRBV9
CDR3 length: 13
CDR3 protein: CASTSGSNTEAFF
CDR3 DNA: TGTGCCAGCACCTCTGGCTCGAACACTGAAGCTTTCTTT

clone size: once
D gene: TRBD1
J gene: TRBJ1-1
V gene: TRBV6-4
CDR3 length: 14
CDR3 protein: CASSSQGAGTEAFF
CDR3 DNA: TGTGCCAGCAGTTCACAGGGGGCCGGCACTGAAGCTTTCTTT

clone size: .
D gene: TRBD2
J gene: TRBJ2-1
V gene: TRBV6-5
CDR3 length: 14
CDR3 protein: CASTRAGVTNEQFF
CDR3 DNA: TGTGCCAGCACTAGAGCGGGGGTAACGAATGAGCAGTTCTTC

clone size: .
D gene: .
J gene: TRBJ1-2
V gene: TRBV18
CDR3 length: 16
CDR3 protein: CASSPTGNPANYGYTF
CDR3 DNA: TGTGCCAGCTCACCCACAGGGAATCCGGCTAACTATGGCTACACCTTC

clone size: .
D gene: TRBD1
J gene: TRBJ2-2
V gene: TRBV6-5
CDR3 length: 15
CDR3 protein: CASRTGGGRTGELFF
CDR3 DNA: TGTGCCAGCCGGACAGGGGGCGGGAGAACCGGGGAGCTGTTTTTT

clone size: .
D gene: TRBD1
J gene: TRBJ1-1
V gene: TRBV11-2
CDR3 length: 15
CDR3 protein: CASSLLQGTNTEAFF
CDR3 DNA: TGTGCCAGCAGCCTCTTACAGGGGACGAACACTGAAGCTTTCTTT

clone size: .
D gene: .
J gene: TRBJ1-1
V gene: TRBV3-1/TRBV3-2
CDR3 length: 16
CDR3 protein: CASSQVPGAGNTEAFF
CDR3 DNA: TGTGCCAGCAGCCAAGTCCCGGGGGCTGGGAACACTGAAGCTTTCTTT

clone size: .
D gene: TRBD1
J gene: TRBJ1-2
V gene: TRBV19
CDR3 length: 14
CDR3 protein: CATKRGGTDYGYTF
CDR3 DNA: TGTGCCACCAAACGGGGTGGGACAGACTATGGCTACACCTTC

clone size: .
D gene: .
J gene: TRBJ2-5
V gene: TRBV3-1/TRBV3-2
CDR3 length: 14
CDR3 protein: CASSQEGGSETQYF
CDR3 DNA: TGTGCCAGCAGCCAAGAGGGGGGATCAGAGACCCAGTACTTC

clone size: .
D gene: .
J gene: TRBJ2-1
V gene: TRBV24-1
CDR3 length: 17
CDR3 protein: CATSDAPPRSSYNEQFF
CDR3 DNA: TGTGCCACCAGTGATGCCCCTCCCAGGAGCTCCTACAATGAGCAGTTCTTC

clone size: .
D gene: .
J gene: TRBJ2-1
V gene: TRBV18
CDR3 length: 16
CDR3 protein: CASSPPMVASYNEQFF
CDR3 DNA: TGTGCCAGCTCACCACCGATGGTGGCCTCCTACAATGAGCAGTTCTTC

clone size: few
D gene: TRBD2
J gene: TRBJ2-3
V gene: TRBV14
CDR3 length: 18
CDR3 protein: CASSPRTSGGPRTDTQYF
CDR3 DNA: TGTGCCAGCAGCCCACGGACTAGCGGGGGCCCCCGCACAGATACGCAGTATTTT

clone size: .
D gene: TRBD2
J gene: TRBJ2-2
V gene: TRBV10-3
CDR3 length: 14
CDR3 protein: CAIKGLDYTGELFF
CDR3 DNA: TGTGCCATCAAAGGACTAGATTACACCGGGGAGCTGTTTTTT

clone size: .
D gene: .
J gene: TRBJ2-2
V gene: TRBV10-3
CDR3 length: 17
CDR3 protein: CAISEGGGQGSAGELFF
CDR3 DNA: TGTGCCATCAGTGAGGGCGGTGGGCAGGGATCTGCCGGGGAGCTGTTTTTT

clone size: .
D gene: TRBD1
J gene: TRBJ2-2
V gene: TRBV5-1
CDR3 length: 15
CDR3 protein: CASGGGTGDIGELFF
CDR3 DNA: TGCGCCAGCGGAGGAGGGACAGGGGATATCGGGGAGCTGTTTTTT

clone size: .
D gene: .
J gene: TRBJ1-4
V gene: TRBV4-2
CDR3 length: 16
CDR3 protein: CASSQEWEGSNEKLFF
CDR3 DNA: TGTGCCAGCAGCCAAGAATGGGAGGGATCGAATGAAAAACTGTTTTTT

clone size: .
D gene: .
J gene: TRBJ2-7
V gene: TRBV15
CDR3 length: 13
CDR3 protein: CATSRDLGYEQYF
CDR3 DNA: TGTGCCACCAGCAGAGATCTGGGGTACGAGCAGTACTTC

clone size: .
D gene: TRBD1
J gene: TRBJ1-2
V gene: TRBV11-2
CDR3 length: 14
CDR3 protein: CASSLVGTGFGYTF
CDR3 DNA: TGTGCCAGCAGCTTAGTCGGGACAGGGTTTGGCTACACCTTC

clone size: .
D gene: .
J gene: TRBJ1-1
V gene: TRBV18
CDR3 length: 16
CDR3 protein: CASSPPVGGGSTEAFF
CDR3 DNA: TGTGCCAGCTCACCGCCCGTGGGGGGGGGAAGCACTGAAGCTTTCTTT

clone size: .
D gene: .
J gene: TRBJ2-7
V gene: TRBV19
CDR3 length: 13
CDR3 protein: CASSMAQSYEQYF
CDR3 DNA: TGTGCCAGTAGTATGGCACAGAGCTACGAGCAGTACTTC

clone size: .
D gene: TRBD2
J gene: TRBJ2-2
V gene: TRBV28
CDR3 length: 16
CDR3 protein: CGTQASGAKNTGELFF
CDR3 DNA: TGTGGAACGCAGGCTAGCGGGGCTAAGAACACCGGGGAGCTGTTTTTT

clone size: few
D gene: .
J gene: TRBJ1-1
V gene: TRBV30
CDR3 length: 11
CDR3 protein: CAWIKGTEAFF
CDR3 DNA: TGTGCCTGGATAAAGGGCACTGAAGCTTTCTTT

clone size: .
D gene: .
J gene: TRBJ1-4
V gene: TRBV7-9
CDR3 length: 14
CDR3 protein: CASSGETGREKLFF
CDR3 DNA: TGTGCCAGCTCGGGCGAGACGGGGAGGGAAAAACTGTTTTTT